These 4 T cell receptor beta chains share one sample of origin, sequenced in a study of chemoradiotherapy in HPV16-positive cancers. The method was immunoSEQ multiplex PCR; TCRdb's version includes in-frame clones alone and lacks a portion of them. The sample contains tens of thousands of clones, around three quarters of which appear only once. This specimen was blood, taken from a patient who underwent chemoradiotherapy. These receptors were collected from a human donor with HPV-associated anogenital cancer.

This clone has only one observation. V is TRBV4-1 and J is TRBJ1-5; D is possibly TRBD1 (5 bases). The V end was cut by 8 bases, the J end by 13 bases, with 9 bases between. Germline V gene sequence: CDR1 MGHRA, CDR2 YSYEKL. This CDR3 is built from 9 residues. CDR3 coding DNA: TGCGCCAGCGGGGGTAGGCAGCATTTT. Protein: CASGGRQHF.

The V gene is TRBV6-5, the J gene TRBJ1-1; D uncertain. Germline loops: CDR1 MNHEY, CDR2 SVGAGI. The CDR3 runs to 15 residues. Trimming cost V 3 bases and J 1 base, with 12 bases left between them. The DNA for the CDR3 is TGTGCCAGCAGTTATACTCTACCTGGGAACACTGAAGCTTTCTTT. Protein product: CASSYTLPGNTEAFF.

The chain joins TRBV27 to TRBJ2-6, with TRBD1 as a possible D gene (6 bases). Trimming left V 5 bases short and J 4 bases short, with 21 bases between. The CDR3 length is 18 residues. CDR1 MNHEY and CDR2 SMNVEV come from the germline V gene (reference sequence). CDR3 nucleotide sequence: TGTGCCAGCAGTCACTGGGGTCTGGGGGCGCCCGGGGCCAACGTCCTGACTTTC. It yields the protein CASSHWGLGAPGANVLTF.

The chain employs TRBV6-1 and TRBJ2-7; TRBD2 matches at 7 bases. CDR3 size: 14 residues. The trim removed 6 bases at V and 3 bases at J, leaving 8 bases unmatched. Germline V gene lookup returns CDR1 MNHNS and CDR2 SASEGT. This chain's CDR3 is CASSPVGRSYEQYF. The CDR3 DNA is TGTGCCAGCAGCCCTGTCGGGAGGAGCTACGAGCAGTACTTC.